These 17 T cell receptor beta chains originate from one sample sequenced in a study of cytomegalovirus exposure and HLA in healthy donors. A multiplex PCR was run with 60 Vbeta primers and 13 Jbeta primers. This table comes from immunoSEQ multiplex PCR, and its TCRdb copy is limited to in-frame clones, with some not included. The data hold some 200,000 clones, with around 85% observed a single time. The source material was PBMCs. The origin of the receptors is a girl aged 2-9 years in good health and CMV-seronegative.

This clone showed up just once. The CDR3: CASSPLAGKYGYTF. In DNA, the CDR3 is TGTGCCAGCAGCCCCCTGGCAGGGAAGTATGGCTACACCTTC. This sequence joins TRBV5-6 and TRBJ1-2; a weak D match, TRBD1 (5 bases). The CDR3 sequence is 14 residues long. V was trimmed by 4 bases and J by 5 bases, leaving 15 bases between them. Germline V gene data show CDR1 as SGHDT and CDR2 as YYEEEE.

The V gene is TRBV9, the J gene TRBJ2-1; no clear D. The germline gives CDR1 SGDLS, CDR2 YYNGEE. V was shortened by 0 bases and J by 5 bases, with 9 bases between the two germline ends. The CDR3 is made up of 14 amino acids. The CDR3 protein is CASSVGRRDNEQFF. CDR3 coding DNA: TGTGCCAGCAGCGTAGGCAGGCGCGACAATGAGCAGTTCTTC.

This CDR3 is CASSADRINTEAFF. CDR3 bases: TGCGCCAGCAGCGCTGACAGGATTAACACTGAAGCTTTCTTT. The chain employs TRBV5-1 and TRBJ1-1, with D perhaps matching TRBD1 (6 bases). Germline assignment: CDR1 SGHRS and CDR2 YFSETQ. V was trimmed by 4 bases and J by 2 bases, leaving 12 bases between them. This CDR3 has 14 residues.

The gene calls are TRBV6-5 and TRBJ2-7; 8 bases are shared with TRBD2. CDR1 and CDR2 from the germline V gene are MNHEY and SVGAGI. This CDR3 has 14 residues. V lost 6 bases, J lost 3 bases, and 7 bases stayed unmatched. CDR3 region: CASSPGLVIYEQYF. CDR3 bases: TGTGCCAGCAGCCCGGGACTAGTTATCTACGAGCAGTACTTC.

This chain joins TRBV7-9 and TRBJ1-5; 7 bases map to TRBD1. The germline V gene has CDR1 SEHNR and CDR2 FQNEAQ (reference sequence). Germline trimming cut 1 base from V and 4 bases from J; bases unmatched to any gene: 13. The CDR3 sequence is 18 residues long. CDR3 loop: CASSLVGYRGRGNQPQHF. The CDR3 nucleotides are TGTGCCAGCAGCTTAGTGGGGTACAGGGGTAGAGGAAATCAGCCCCAGCATTTT.

The chain uses TRBV2 and TRBJ1-5; no reliable D call. Trimming removed 5 bases from V and 0 bases from J, with 11 bases in between. The CDR3 loop spans 15 amino acids. The V gene's germline CDR1 is SNHLY and CDR2 FYNNEI. The CDR3 DNA reads as TGTGCCAGCAGTATGGACGGGGATAGCAATCAGCCCCAGCATTTT. Protein: CASSMDGDSNQPQHF.

This sequence joins TRBV7-9 and TRBJ1-2, with 8 bases aligning to TRBD1. V lost 3 bases to trimming and J lost 7 bases; unmatched junction nucleotides: 10. This CDR3 has 15 residues. Germline V lookup: CDR1 SEHNR, CDR2 FQNEAQ (reference sequence). The CDR3 loop reads CASSFNPGGRGGYTF. CDR3 nucleotides: TGTGCCAGCAGCTTCAACCCAGGGGGCCGTGGTGGCTACACCTTC.

The rearrangement uses TRBV6-6 and TRBJ1-2; a possible D gene is TRBD1 (6 bases). Trimming removed 5 bases from V and 4 bases from J, with 14 bases in between. In germline, CDR1 is MNHNY, CDR2 SVGAGI (reference sequence). CDR3 length: 14 residues. The CDR3 DNA follows: TGTGCCAGCAGTGATTCAGGGGTTAGCTATGGCTACACCTTC. It encodes CASSDSGVSYGYTF.

This clone was counted only a few times. The V gene is TRBV6-1, the J gene TRBJ2-3; 9 bases are a match to TRBD1. Germline CDR1 and CDR2: MNHNS and SASEGT. The junction had 8 bases not matched to a gene; V was cut back by 9 bases and J by 4 bases. The CDR3 spans 14 residues. CDR3 in DNA: TGTGCCAGTAGCCGCTACAGGGGGCCAGATACGCAGTATTTT. This translates into CASSRYRGPDTQYF.

This clone came up once. The rearrangement joins TRBV19 to TRBJ2-1; TRBD1 aligns across 11 bases. This CDR3 is 15 amino acids long. Germline CDR1 reads LNHDA; CDR2 reads SQIVND (reference sequence). V shed 5 bases, J shed 7 bases, and the junction held 7 bases outside the gene matches. CDR3 in amino acids: CASSARDRGGNEQFF. CDR3 coding DNA: TGTGCCAGTAGTGCCAGGGACAGGGGGGGGAATGAGCAGTTCTTC.

The chain carries TRBV5-1 and TRBJ2-1; possible D gene TRBD2, 5 bases. This CDR3 region has 19 residues. V lost 5 bases and J 0 bases, leaving 24 bases between the germline ends. CDR1 is SGHRS, CDR2 YFSETQ, per germline. CDR3 loop: CASSWGRRAAADSYNEQFF. CDR3 sequence (DNA): TGCGCCAGCAGTTGGGGTCGTCGAGCAGCGGCCGACTCCTACAATGAGCAGTTCTTC.

The chain employs TRBV27 and TRBJ2-7; 9 positions match TRBD1. This CDR3 has 13 residues. Germline V lookup: CDR1 MNHEY, CDR2 SMNVEV (reference sequence). V lost 6 bases, J lost 2 bases, and 2 bases stayed unmatched. CDR3: CASRWTGAYEQYF. The CDR3 nucleotides read TGTGCCAGCAGGTGGACAGGGGCCTACGAGCAGTACTTC.

This sequence joins TRBV30 and TRBJ2-6, with D tentatively TRBD1 (5 bases). The CDR3 has 14 residues. Germline CDR1 GTSNPN, CDR2 SVGIG (reference sequence). Trimming removed 1 base from V and 5 bases from J, with 9 bases in between. CDR3 sequence reads: CAWSGTPRANVLTF. Here the CDR3 DNA reads TGTGCCTGGAGTGGGACACCCCGGGCCAACGTCCTGACTTTC. Full variable domain (rest looked up from reference TRBV30 and TRBJ2-6): SQTIHQWPATLVQPVGSPLSLECTVEGTSNPNLYWYRQAAGRGLQLLFYSVGIGQISSEVPQNLSASRPQDRQFILSSKKLLLSDSGFYLCAWSGTPRANVLTFGAGSRLTVL.

This chain joins TRBV4-2 and TRBJ2-7; 7 bases fit TRBD2. Losses at the gene ends were 1 base for V and 4 bases for J; bases not matched to a gene: 4. CDR1 is LGHNA and CDR2 is YNFKEQ in the germline V gene. The CDR3 is 14 residues long. The CDR3 nucleotides read TGTGCCAGCAGCCAAGGGGGGGGGTATTACGAGCAGTACTTC. Residues: CASSQGGGYYEQYF.

The gene calls are TRBV2 and TRBJ1-1, with D perhaps matching TRBD1 (5 bases). V was pared by 8 bases and J by 5 bases, with 21 bases between. Germline V gene lookup returns CDR1 SNHLY and CDR2 FYNNEI. The CDR3 has 15 amino acids. CDR3 coding DNA: TGTGCCAGCGGGGGGGGTAGGGAAAGGGGAACTGAAGCTTTCTTT. Protein: CASGGGRERGTEAFF.

V usage is TRBV2 and J usage is TRBJ2-1; D is undetermined. The V end lost 1 base, the J end lost 3 bases, and 7 bases lay between the germline ends. The CDR3 sequence is 14 residues long. CDR1 is SNHLY and CDR2 is FYNNEI in the germline V gene. CDR3 region: CASSEEQSYNEQFF. CDR3 DNA: TGTGCCAGCAGTGAAGAACAGAGCTACAATGAGCAGTTCTTC.

The CDR3 sequence: CASSPGTSPGETQYF. The CDR3 nucleotides are TGTGCCAGCAGCCCGGGGACTAGCCCAGGGGAGACCCAGTACTTC. This chain links TRBV5-6 with TRBJ2-5, with TRBD2 matching over 9 bases. Germline V gene lookup returns CDR1 SGHDT and CDR2 YYEEEE. The CDR3 spans 15 residues. V gave up 4 bases and J gave up 5 bases; unmatched junction bases: 9.